These 23 T cell receptor beta chains came from one sample sequenced in a study of CD4+ T cells in melanoma. The method was immunoSEQ multiplex PCR; TCRdb's version includes in-frame clones alone and lacks a portion of them. The table shows more than 8,500 clones, with almost 70% occurring only once. What was sequenced was peripheral blood. These receptors came from a human donor with melanoma.

The CDR3 DNA reads TGTGCCAGTGGTGATGGGCCGGGAGGGTTTAGCAATCAGCCCCAGCATTTT. Amino acids: CASGDGPGGFSNQPQHF. The rearrangement uses TRBV19 and TRBJ1-5; D is unclear. From germline, CDR1 is LNHDA and CDR2 SQIVND (reference sequence). The V end lost 8 bases, the J end lost 0 bases, and 20 bases lay between the germline ends. The CDR3 is 17 residues long.

The chain has TRBV18 and TRBJ2-6; a weak D match, TRBD1 (6 bases). Germline V gives CDR1 KGHSH, CDR2 LQKENI. V was pared by 8 bases and J by 0 bases, with 14 bases between. The CDR3 runs to 16 residues. The DNA for the CDR3 is TGTGCCAGCACAGGACAGATCAGCTCTGGGGCCAACGTCCTGACTTTC. Protein product: CASTGQISSGANVLTF.

This clone was observed a handful of times. The CDR3 sequence: CASSDAVPYEQYF. CDR3 coding DNA: TGTGCCAGCAGTGATGCAGTCCCCTACGAGCAGTACTTC. The V and J genes are TRBV2 and TRBJ2-7; D remains ambiguous. Between the trimmed V and J ends, which lost 3 bases and 2 bases, there was a span of 8 bases. This CDR3 spans 13 amino acids. Germline CDR1 reads SNHLY; CDR2 reads FYNNEI. The whole variable domain, filled in from reference TRBV2 and TRBJ2-7, reads EPEVTQTPSHQVTQMGQEVILRCVPISNHLYFYWYRQILGQKVEFLVSFYNNEISEKSEIFDDQFSVERPDGSNFTLKIRSTKLEDSAMYFCASSDAVPYEQYFGPGTRLTVT.

This chain links TRBV6-5 with TRBJ1-1; D gene unclear. The CDR3 has 15 residues. V was shortened by 2 bases and J by 1 base, with 11 bases between the two germline ends. Germline loops: CDR1 MNHEY, CDR2 SVGAGI. The DNA for the CDR3 is TGTGCCAGCAGTTACGGCCCCGATTGGAACACTGAAGCTTTCTTT. Translation: CASSYGPDWNTEAFF.

This chain connects TRBV5-6 to TRBJ2-6, with 7 nucleotides matching TRBD1. Unmatched junction bases numbered 8, after V lost 4 bases and J lost 1 base. Germline loops: CDR1 SGHDT, CDR2 YYEEEE. There are 17 residues in the CDR3. For the CDR3, the DNA is TGTGCCAGCAGCAGGCCCCTGACAGGGTCTGGGGCCAACGTCCTGACTTTC. As protein: CASSRPLTGSGANVLTF.

The J gene is TRBJ2-1, the V gene TRBV7-9, with no clear D. Germline loops: CDR1 SEHNR, CDR2 FQNEAQ (reference sequence). Between the trimmed V and J ends, which lost 1 base and 5 bases, there was a span of 6 bases. This CDR3 comprises 13 residues. CDR3 DNA sequence: TGTGCCAGCAGCTTAGAGGTGGACAATGAGCAGTTCTTC. Translated, it gives CASSLEVDNEQFF.

CDR3 coding DNA: TGTGCCAGCAGTACCGACAGGGATGCAACAACTAATGAAAAACTGTTTTTT. Translating gives CASSTDRDATTNEKLFF. The V call is TRBV2, the J call TRBJ1-4; 7 bases agree with TRBD1. The length of the CDR3 is 17 residues. V gave up 5 bases and J gave up 0 bases; unmatched junction bases: 9. Germline CDR1 SNHLY, CDR2 FYNNEI.

In this sample, this clone turned up a few times. The chain carries TRBV5-1 and TRBJ2-7, with D unresolved. There are 13 residues in the CDR3. Germline lookup yields CDR1 SGHRS and CDR2 YFSETQ. Trimming removed 4 bases from V and 2 bases from J, with 10 bases in between. The CDR3 spells CASSPVGPYEQYF. DNA for the CDR3: TGCGCCAGCAGCCCAGTCGGTCCCTACGAGCAGTACTTC.

The chain employs TRBV2 and TRBJ2-1; D not certain. Germline V gene lookup returns CDR1 SNHLY and CDR2 FYNNEI. This CDR3 spans 14 amino acids. V shed 3 bases and J shed 4 bases, with 10 bases lying between them. CDR3 DNA: TGTGCCAGCAGTGATTCCAAGGAATACAATGAGCAGTTCTTC. It specifies CASSDSKEYNEQFF.

The chain uses TRBV2 and TRBJ2-7; 7 bases align to TRBD1. The CDR3 loop spans 14 amino acids. Germline CDR1 is SNHLY and CDR2 is FYNNEI. The V and J ends lost 5 bases and 4 bases, in that order; junction bases with no gene match: 8. CDR3 protein: CASSRQGPRYEQYF. CDR3 nucleotide sequence: TGTGCCAGCAGTCGACAGGGTCCCCGATACGAGCAGTACTTC.

The chain has TRBV27 and TRBJ2-3; D might be TRBD1 or TRBD2, each matching 5 bases. Germline V gene sequence: CDR1 MNHEY, CDR2 SMNVEV (reference sequence). The ends were cut back, 3 bases at V and 3 bases at J, with 16 bases in the middle. CDR3 length: 16 amino acids. This CDR3 reads CASSLLGSWGTDTQYF. The CDR3 DNA is TGTGCCAGCAGTTTGCTCGGGTCCTGGGGGACAGATACGCAGTATTTT.

In its sample, this clone was seen a few times. This rearrangement joins TRBV11-3 to TRBJ1-6; a weak D match, TRBD1 (6 bases). CDR1 and CDR2 (germline): SGHNT, YENEEA. This CDR3 has 14 residues. V lost 10 bases and J 7 bases, leaving 17 bases between the germline ends. CDR3 nucleotides: TGTGCCACCCTAGCGACAGGACAAAATTCACCCCTCCACTTT. Translated, it gives CATLATGQNSPLHF. The full variable domain, in which reference TRBV11-3 and TRBJ1-6 provide the parts outside the CDR3, is EAGVVQSPRYKIIEKKQPVAFWCNPISGHNTLYWYLQNLGQGPELLIRYENEEAVDDSQLPKDRFSAERLKGVDSTLKIQPAELGDSAVYLCATLATGQNSPLHFGNGTRLTVT.

Within the sample, this clone is large. J is TRBJ2-1 and V is TRBV2; 9 bases fit TRBD2. The CDR3 length is 16 residues. Germline assignment: CDR1 SNHLY and CDR2 FYNNEI. With V trimmed by 0 bases and J by 4 bases, 4 bases remained unmatched. The CDR3 protein is CASSEASGGYYNEQFF. CDR3 sequence (DNA): TGTGCCAGCAGTGAAGCTAGCGGGGGCTATTACAATGAGCAGTTCTTC.

This chain joins TRBV28 and TRBJ2-2, with no clear D. Germline CDR1 is MDHEN and CDR2 is SYDVKM. This CDR3 has 12 residues. Trimming removed 8 bases at V and 5 bases at J, with 9 bases between. The CDR3 spells CASSRQTGELFF. The DNA for the CDR3 is TGTGCCAGCTCCCGACAAACCGGGGAGCTGTTTTTT.

The rearrangement links TRBV28 to TRBJ1-6; D might be TRBD1 (5 bases). The CDR3 spans 12 residues. V gave up 5 bases and J gave up 8 bases, with 7 bases separating them. Germline assignment: CDR1 MDHEN and CDR2 SYDVKM. This chain's CDR3 is CASSRDYSPLHF. Written as DNA, the CDR3 is TGTGCCAGCAGTCGGGACTATTCACCCCTCCACTTT.

V usage is TRBV6-5 and J usage is TRBJ2-7; unclear D gene. The CDR3 length is 14 residues. Germline CDR1 is MNHEY and CDR2 is SVGAGI. Trimming took off 6 bases at V and 2 bases at J, with 14 bases between the two ends. The CDR3 nucleotides are TGTGCCAGCAGCACCCAGACCGGAACCTACGAGCAGTACTTC. This codes for CASSTQTGTYEQYF.

This clone is medium-sized. This chain links TRBV7-8 with TRBJ2-7, with 9 bases that match TRBD2. J gave up 0 bases and V 0 bases, and 6 bases lay outside the gene matches. Germline V gene lookup returns CDR1 SGHVS and CDR2 FQNEAQ. The CDR3 spans 17 residues. CDR3 protein: CASSLATSSGVSYEQYF. DNA of the CDR3: TGTGCCAGCAGCTTAGCAACCTCTAGCGGGGTCTCCTACGAGCAGTACTTC.

This clone occurred a few times. The chain employs TRBV9 and TRBJ1-6, with 7 bases matching TRBD1. Germline V gives CDR1 SGDLS, CDR2 YYNGEE. The CDR3 contains 15 residues. After removal of 0 bases from V and 9 bases from J, the junction contained 6 bases not matched to a gene. CDR3 DNA sequence: TGTGCCAGCAGCGTAGCTACAGGGGTTGGTTCACCCCTCCACTTT. Translating it yields CASSVATGVGSPLHF.

The chain joins TRBV5-5 to TRBJ1-4; possibly TRBD1 for D (6 bases). This CDR3 is 17 amino acids long. Germline CDR1 reads SGHKS; CDR2 reads YYEKEE (reference sequence). V dropped 3 bases and J dropped 0 bases, with 15 bases sitting between them. CDR3: CASSWGGAGATNEKLFF. The DNA of the CDR3 is TGTGCCAGCAGCTGGGGGGGGGCAGGGGCAACTAATGAAAAACTGTTTTTT.

The J gene is TRBJ1-5, the V gene TRBV19; tentatively, D is TRBD1 (5 bases). Germline lookup yields CDR1 LNHDA and CDR2 SQIVND (reference sequence). The CDR3 runs 16 residues. The V end lost 1 base, the J end lost 6 bases, and 16 bases lay between the germline ends. The CDR3 region is CASSIVGGPSGQPQHF. CDR3 bases: TGTGCCAGTAGTATAGTTGGGGGACCATCTGGTCAGCCCCAGCATTTT.

The chain recombines TRBV19 with TRBJ1-1; D is uncertain. The ends were cut back, 1 base at V and 9 bases at J, with 9 bases in the middle. Germline V CDR1 and CDR2: LNHDA, SQIVND (reference sequence). CDR3 length equals 12 residues. The chain's CDR3 is CASSIGLRKAFF. The CDR3 DNA is TGTGCCAGTAGTATAGGACTGCGGAAAGCTTTCTTT.

V and J are TRBV2 and TRBJ2-5; D gene ambiguous. Germline V CDR1 and CDR2: SNHLY, FYNNEI. This CDR3 is 13 amino acids long. Trimming pared 6 bases from V and 4 bases from J, leaving 12 bases between. This CDR3 is CASSFFTRETQYF. The CDR3 nucleotides read TGTGCCAGCAGCTTCTTTACTCGAGAGACCCAGTACTTC.

V usage is TRBV19 and J usage is TRBJ1-4; D remains unclear. Trimming left V 1 base short and J 9 bases short, with 9 bases between. Germline loops: CDR1 LNHDA, CDR2 SQIVND (reference sequence). The CDR3 sequence is 13 residues long. The CDR3 spells CASSIAGSKKLFF. For the CDR3, the DNA is TGTGCCAGTAGTATAGCCGGGAGTAAAAAACTGTTTTTT.